This passage covers 12 T cell receptor beta chains from one sample sequenced in a study of vaccination effects on CD4 cells after COVID-19. Antigen-specific CD4+ T cells were expanded with viral peptide pools in the ViraFEST assay before sequencing. Subsequent to a culture period of more than 8 days, CD4+ T cells were isolated. People in the vaccine group had not been infected with SARS-CoV-2 before, and their nucleocapsid antibodies were negative. Assay used: immunoSEQ multiplex PCR; TCRdb lists only in-frame clones, some missing. The table shows 20,000 to 25,000 clones, with almost 70% occurring only once. The antigens these receptors bind are not known. Here the sequenced sample was CD4+ T cells from PBMCs cultured with HCoV-NL63 spike peptides, taken before COVID-19 vaccination. Source of these receptors: a human donor who received a COVID-19 vaccine.

The genes are TRBV4-1 and TRBJ1-2, with 10 nucleotides matching TRBD1. V gave up 4 bases and J gave up 6 bases; unmatched junction bases: 11. Germline assignment: CDR1 MGHRA and CDR2 YSYEKL. The CDR3 sequence is 16 residues long. CDR3 sequence: CASSLQPGQGRNGYTF. CDR3 nucleotide sequence: TGCGCCAGCAGCCTTCAGCCGGGACAGGGGAGGAATGGCTACACCTTC.

Only one count was recorded for this clone. V is TRBV27 and J is TRBJ2-5, with 8 bases fitting TRBD2. The ends lost 8 bases at V and 7 bases at J; junction bases unmatched: 21. The germline V gene encodes CDR1 MNHEY and CDR2 SMNVEV (reference sequence). The CDR3 has 17 residues. CDR3: CASYLSGRGASVGTQYF. The CDR3 DNA sequence: TGTGCCAGCTATCTATCGGGGCGGGGGGCCTCCGTAGGGACCCAGTACTTC.

The chain employs TRBV24-1 and TRBJ2-5, with D perhaps matching TRBD1 (5 bases). V was clipped by 4 bases and J by 7 bases, with 6 bases between them. CDR3 length: 11 amino acids. Germline-derived CDR1 and CDR2 are KGHDR and SFDVKD. This chain's CDR3 is CATSERGTQYF. The CDR3 region has the DNA TGTGCCACCAGTGAAAGGGGGACCCAGTACTTC.

The chain employs TRBV2 and TRBJ1-6; TRBD1 agrees at 7 bases. The CDR3 consists of 13 residues. Germline assignment: CDR1 SNHLY and CDR2 FYNNEI. Germline trimming cut 6 bases from V and 7 bases from J; bases unmatched to any gene: 3. CDR3 bases: TGTGCCAGCAGGGGACAGCCGAATTCACCCCTCCACTTT. It codes for CASRGQPNSPLHF.

CDR3 protein: CASSLSHYEQYF. The CDR3 DNA is TGTGCCAGCAGCTTAAGCCACTACGAGCAGTACTTC. The chain joins TRBV11-2 to TRBJ2-7; D is uncertain. The CDR3 has 12 residues. The ends were cut back, 2 bases at V and 3 bases at J, with 5 bases in the middle. Germline-derived CDR1 and CDR2 are SGHAT and FQNNGV.

This clone occurred a few times. The chain couples TRBV18 to TRBJ1-2; a possible D gene is TRBD1 (6 bases). CDR1 and CDR2 (germline): KGHSH, LQKENI. The CDR3 is 12 residues long. V was shortened by 6 bases and J by 8 bases, with 13 bases between the two germline ends. The DNA of the CDR3 is TGTGCCAGCTCGTCGGGGGCTATCGGCTACACCTTC. Translated, it gives CASSSGAIGYTF.

The table lists this clone with a few counts. The V call is TRBV27, the J call TRBJ1-1; D remains unclear. The V gene lost 3 bases and the J gene lost 1 base, with 6 bases spanning the gap. This CDR3 region has 13 residues. The V gene's germline CDR1 is MNHEY and CDR2 SMNVEV (reference sequence). Here the CDR3 DNA reads TGTGCCAGCAGTTTTGCCGGGAACACTGAAGCTTTCTTT. This gives the protein CASSFAGNTEAFF.

CDR3 loop: CASIGGRMGDTQYF. In nucleotides, the CDR3 is TGTGCCAGCATAGGCGGGAGGATGGGAGATACGCAGTATTTT. The V gene is TRBV6-6, the J gene TRBJ2-3; 8 bases agree with TRBD2. After removal of 7 bases from V and 5 bases from J, the junction contained 8 bases not matched to a gene. CDR3 size: 14 residues. CDR1 and CDR2 from the germline V gene are MNHNY and SVGAGI (reference sequence).

The chain combines TRBV19 with TRBJ2-1; 7 bases align to TRBD2. CDR1 and CDR2 from the germline V gene are LNHDA and SQIVND (reference sequence). J gave up 0 bases and V 5 bases, and 4 bases lay outside the gene matches. This CDR3 contains 15 residues. CDR3 residues: CASSELANSYNEQFF. In DNA form, the CDR3 reads TGTGCCAGTAGTGAACTAGCGAACTCCTACAATGAGCAGTTCTTC.

The chain combines TRBV4-1 with TRBJ1-4; D may be TRBD1 (5 bases). Germline V gives CDR1 MGHRA, CDR2 YSYEKL. The germline V and J ends were trimmed by 3 bases and 6 bases, with 20 bases remaining between them. The CDR3 length is 17 residues. CDR3 in amino acids: CASSHPGSRGDDEKLFF. The CDR3 coding sequence is TGCGCCAGCAGCCACCCAGGGTCTCGGGGGGATGATGAAAAACTGTTTTTT.

The rearrangement links TRBV7-9 to TRBJ2-5, with 11 bases identical to TRBD2. This CDR3 is built from 16 residues. The germline V gene encodes CDR1 SEHNR and CDR2 FQNEAQ (reference sequence). V lost 5 bases and J lost 4; bases outside the gene matches: 9. The CDR3 sequence: CASSMSLAGGRETQYF. The CDR3 DNA follows: TGTGCCAGCAGCATGAGTCTAGCGGGGGGACGAGAGACCCAGTACTTC.

The chain has TRBV3-1 (or the pseudogene TRBV3-2) and TRBJ1-4; D remains ambiguous. The CDR3 spans 16 residues. With 4 bases removed from V and 0 bases from J, the gap between germline ends came to 12 bases. Germline V gene data show CDR1 as LGHDT and CDR2 as YNNKEL (reference sequence). CDR3 protein: CASSRQFIATNEKLFF. DNA for the CDR3: TGTGCCAGCAGCCGGCAGTTCATTGCAACTAATGAAAAACTGTTTTTT.